The source of this TCR beta chain is a study of OX40 agonist ivuxolimab in advanced cancers. About the study: Patients were dosed with the agonistic anti-OX40 (CD134) antibody ivuxolimab. Participants averaged approximately 61 years of age (range about 23 to 80) and were approximately 81% male.

Measured with immunoSEQ multiplex PCR; TCRdb has only the in-frame clones, and not every one. The sample yields 60,000 to 85,000 clones, approximately 90% seen once. Points on this clone: What it recognizes is unknown.

Overall study results and limits: The authors did not determine the antigen specificity of the expanded peripheral T cells.

At cycle 4 day 1, cycle 7 day 1, and baseline, blood was sampled. CDR3 size: 18 residues. J lost 2 bases, V lost 2 bases, and 9 bases had no gene match. Germline CDR1 reads SGHKS; CDR2 reads YYEKEE (reference sequence). The sequence was obtained from an adult with an advanced solid tumor such as melanoma, head and neck, liver or kidney cancer. This rearrangement joins TRBV5-5 to TRBJ1-4, with 10 bases identical to TRBD1. The input for sequencing was CD4+ or CD8+ T cells sorted from blood, taken in a trial of the OX40 agonist ivuxolimab. CDR3 in DNA: TGTGCCAGCAGCTTTGGACAGGGGGGATTTGCCACTAATGAAAAACTGTTTTTT. This translates into CASSFGQGGFATNEKLFF.